The 14 T cell receptor beta chains below come from one sample, sequenced in a study of T cell responses to AZD1222 COVID-19 vaccine. This table comes from immunoSEQ multiplex PCR, and its TCRdb copy is limited to in-frame clones, with some not included. Of approximately 110,000 clones in the sample, about 85% are singletons; the top ten hold roughly 6.2%. The input for sequencing was peripheral blood, taken on day 0 of AZD1222 vaccination. The receptors stem from an adult in good health.

V usage is TRBV19 and J usage is TRBJ2-1, with D perhaps matching TRBD2 (5 bases). The CDR3 extends over 16 amino acids. The V gene lost 4 bases and the J gene lost 5 bases, with 18 bases spanning the gap. The germline V gene encodes CDR1 LNHDA and CDR2 SQIVND (reference sequence). CDR3 DNA: TGTGCCAGTAGTAGAGGGAGAGGACCTCCCCACAATGAGCAGTTCTTC. It codes for CASSRGRGPPHNEQFF.

The chain is built from TRBV7-2 and TRBJ1-3; D uncertain. The CDR3 is 15 residues long. Germline CDR1 is SGHTA and CDR2 is FQGNSA. V dropped 4 bases and J dropped 0 bases, with 10 bases sitting between them. CDR3 sequence: CASSSTASSGNTIYF. The CDR3 DNA sequence: TGTGCCAGCAGCTCGACGGCGAGCTCTGGAAACACCATATATTTT.

The genes are TRBV14 and TRBJ1-2, with D uncertain. V dropped 0 bases and J dropped 8 bases, with 10 bases sitting between them. The CDR3 sequence is 13 residues long. The germline V gene encodes CDR1 SGHDN and CDR2 FVKESK. CDR3 amino acids: CASSQEQIRGYTF. The CDR3 DNA follows: TGTGCCAGCAGCCAAGAGCAAATCCGCGGCTACACCTTC.

The chain employs TRBV9 and TRBJ2-7; D gene ambiguous. Trimming pared 0 bases from V and 0 bases from J, leaving 10 bases between. CDR1 and CDR2 (germline): SGDLS, YYNGEE. This CDR3 is 15 amino acids long. CDR3 sequence (DNA): TGTGCCAGCAGCGTAGGCCCAGTTTACTCCTACGAGCAGTACTTC. Its translation is CASSVGPVYSYEQYF.

This chain joins TRBV7-2 and TRBJ2-5, with D perhaps TRBD2 (7 bases). The CDR3 runs 17 residues. CDR1 and CDR2 from the germline V gene are SGHTA and FQGNSA. Trimming took off 5 bases at V and 4 bases at J, with 23 bases between the two ends. CDR3 loop: CASSPEGGGALAETQYF. In DNA, the CDR3 is TGTGCCAGCAGCCCCGAGGGGGGAGGGGCACTGGCAGAGACCCAGTACTTC. The entire variable domain, with the rest obtained from reference TRBV7-2 and TRBJ2-5, is as follows: GAGVSQSPSNKVTEKGKDVELRCDPISGHTALYWYRQSLGQGLEFLIYFQGNSAPDKSGLPSDRFSAERTGGSVSTLTIQRTQQEDSAVYLCASSPEGGGALAETQYFGPGTRLLVL.

This chain connects TRBV6-6 to TRBJ2-7, with 14 positions matching TRBD2. Germline CDR1 is MNHNY and CDR2 is SVGAGI (reference sequence). There are 13 residues in the CDR3. J was trimmed by 7 bases and V by 8 bases; bases with no gene match: 4. CDR3 DNA: TGTGCCAGCGGGACTAGCGGGGGACTTGAGCAGTACTTC. This translates into CASGTSGGLEQYF.

The rearrangement joins TRBV24-1 to TRBJ2-1; TRBD2 matches at 7 bases. The CDR3 extends over 16 amino acids. Germline V gene data show CDR1 as KGHDR and CDR2 as SFDVKD. The V and J ends lost 1 base and 3 bases, in that order; junction bases with no gene match: 5. As DNA, the CDR3 is TGTGCCACCAGTGATTTCGGAGCGGGGAGCTACAATGAGCAGTTCTTC. Its translation is CATSDFGAGSYNEQFF.

The chain couples TRBV7-6 to TRBJ1-2; D perhaps matches TRBD1 (6 bases). Germline CDR1 reads SGHVS; CDR2 reads FNYEAQ. CDR3 size: 16 residues. With 2 bases removed from V and 6 bases from J, the gap between germline ends came to 19 bases. Written as DNA, the CDR3 is TGTGCCAGCAGCTTATTTGAAACGACAGGACAAAATGGCTACACCTTC. Amino acid sequence: CASSLFETTGQNGYTF.

This clone was seen once. V gene TRBV12-3 or TRBV12-4 combines with J gene TRBJ1-1, with 9 nucleotides matching TRBD1. V dropped 4 bases and J dropped 5; count of bases not matched to a gene: 2. The CDR3 spans 13 residues. The CDR3 spells CASSWGQGTEAFF. The CDR3 DNA follows: TGTGCCAGCAGTTGGGGACAGGGAACTGAAGCTTTCTTT.

This rearrangement joins TRBV6-5 to TRBJ1-2; 7 positions match TRBD1. This CDR3 contains 12 residues. Losses at the gene ends were 6 bases for V and 8 bases for J; bases not matched to a gene: 6. Looked up from germline, CDR1 is MNHEY and CDR2 is SVGAGI. CDR3 in amino acids: CASSPGDRGYTF. The CDR3 DNA reads TGTGCCAGCAGCCCCGGGGACAGAGGCTACACCTTC.

CDR3 nucleotide sequence: TGCGCCAGCAGCAGAGTAGTTGGGGAGCTGTTTTTT. Protein: CASSRVVGELFF. The J gene is TRBJ2-2, the V gene TRBV4-1; D gene unclear. This CDR3 is 12 amino acids long. CDR1 and CDR2 from the germline V gene are MGHRA and YSYEKL. Trimming removed 5 bases at V and 8 bases at J, with 9 bases between.

This clone was seen a single time. The rearrangement joins TRBV3-1 (or the pseudogene TRBV3-2) to TRBJ2-3; 8 bases align to TRBD2. The CDR3 has 15 amino acids. V lost 2 bases, J lost 1 base, and 2 bases stayed unmatched. In germline, CDR1 is LGHDT, CDR2 YNNKEL (reference sequence). The CDR3 bases are TGTGCCAGCAGCCAACCCGGGGGGGGCACAGATACGCAGTATTTT. Residues: CASSQPGGGTDTQYF.

This clone occurred a few times. The gene calls are TRBV4-1 and TRBJ1-5; D is ambiguous. With 0 bases removed from V and 5 bases from J, the gap between germline ends came to 5 bases. This CDR3 spans 13 amino acids. Germline CDR1 reads MGHRA; CDR2 reads YSYEKL. Here the CDR3 reads CASSQDLDQPQHF. DNA of the CDR3: TGCGCCAGCAGCCAAGATCTCGATCAGCCCCAGCATTTT.

The count of this clone is one. The rearrangement joins TRBV2 to TRBJ2-3; 12 bases align to TRBD2. J was trimmed by 4 bases and V by 6 bases; bases with no gene match: 5. From germline, CDR1 is SNHLY and CDR2 FYNNEI. The CDR3 loop spans 15 amino acids. The CDR3 reads CASSAGLAGPDTQYF. Here the CDR3 DNA reads TGTGCCAGCAGCGCGGGACTAGCGGGCCCAGATACGCAGTATTTT.